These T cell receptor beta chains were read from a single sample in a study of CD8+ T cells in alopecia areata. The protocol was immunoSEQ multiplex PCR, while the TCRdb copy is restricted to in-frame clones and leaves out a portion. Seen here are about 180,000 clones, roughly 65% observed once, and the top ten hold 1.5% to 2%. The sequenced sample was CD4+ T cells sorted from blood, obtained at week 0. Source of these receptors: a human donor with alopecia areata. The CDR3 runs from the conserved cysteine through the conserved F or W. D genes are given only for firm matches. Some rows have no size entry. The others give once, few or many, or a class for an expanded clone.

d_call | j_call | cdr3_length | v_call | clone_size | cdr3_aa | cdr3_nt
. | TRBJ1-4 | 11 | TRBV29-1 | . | CSVGTNEKLFF | TGCAGCGTTGGAACTAATGAAAAACTGTTTTTT
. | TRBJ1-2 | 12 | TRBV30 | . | CAWSDPGGGYTF | TGTGCCTGGAGTGACCCCGGAGGTGGCTACACCTTC
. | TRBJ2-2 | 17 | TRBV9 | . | CASSPLASGIFSGELFF | TGTGCCAGCAGCCCTCTTGCGTCGGGGATCTTTTCCGGGGAGCTGTTTTTT
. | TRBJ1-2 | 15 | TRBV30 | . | CAWSVLGASNYGYTF | TGTGCCTGGAGTGTACTGGGGGCGTCTAACTATGGCTACACCTTC
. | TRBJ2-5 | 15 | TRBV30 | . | CAWSVQGLLQETQYF | TGTGCCTGGAGTGTACAGGGACTGTTACAAGAGACCCAGTACTTC
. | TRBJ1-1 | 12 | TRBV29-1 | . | CSVESWGTEAFF | TGCAGCGTTGAAAGTTGGGGGACTGAAGCTTTCTTT
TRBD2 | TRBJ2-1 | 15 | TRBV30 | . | CAWSGEAGRENEQFF | TGTGCCTGGAGTGGGGAAGCGGGGAGAGAAAATGAGCAGTTCTTC
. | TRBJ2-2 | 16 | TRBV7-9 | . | CASSRPSGYRTGELFF | TGTGCCAGCAGCCGGCCCAGCGGATATCGGACCGGGGAGCTGTTTTTT
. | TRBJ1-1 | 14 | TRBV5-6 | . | CASSLVGLNTEAFF | TGTGCCAGCAGCTTGGTTGGACTGAACACTGAAGCTTTCTTT
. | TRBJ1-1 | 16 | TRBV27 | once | CASSFRRTSTNTEAFF | TGTGCCAGCAGTTTTCGCCGGACATCTACTAACACTGAAGCTTTCTTT
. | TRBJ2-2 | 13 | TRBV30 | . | CAWSIQVGGELFF | TGTGCCTGGAGCATACAGGTTGGCGGGGAGCTGTTTTTT
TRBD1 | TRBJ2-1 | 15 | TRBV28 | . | CASWDRDRDYNEQFF | TGTGCCAGCTGGGACCGGGACAGGGACTACAATGAGCAGTTCTTC
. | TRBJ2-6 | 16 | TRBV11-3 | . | CASSFAGSSGANVLTF | TGTGCCAGCAGCTTCGCAGGGAGCTCTGGGGCCAACGTCCTGACTTTC
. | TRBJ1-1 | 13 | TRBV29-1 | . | CSVAPRMNTEAFF | TGCAGCGTTGCACCGCGAATGAACACTGAAGCTTTCTTT